This TCR beta chain stems from a study of blood T cell repertoires in COVID-19. Study background: Nucleic acid was either cDNA or gDNA, and it came from T cells, B-cell-depleted T cells, or PBMCs.

J gave up 5 bases and V 4 bases, and 3 bases lay outside the gene matches. Looked up from germline, CDR1 is MRHNA and CDR2 is SNTAGT. The CDR3 consists of 13 residues. Authors' data handling: It was from reference gene primer amplification that nucleated cell counts were estimated. Repertoires were generated with immunoSEQ multiplex PCR, while TCRdb's copy carries only in-frame clones and drops some. V and J calls and clone size are copied from that table; D and trimming were computed from the DNA. Of over 45,000 clones in the sample, about four fifths were seen once. The TCR was taken from a woman in her sixties with acute or convalescent COVID-19. The sequencing sample was made of peripheral blood. The chain employs TRBV6-4 and TRBJ1-1; 8 bases match TRBD1. The DNA for the CDR3 is TGTGCCAGCAGTGTGGACAGGGCAACTGAAGCTTTCTTT. This codes for CASSVDRATEAFF.